The 14 T cell receptor beta chains in this list originate from one sample, sequenced in a study of blood T cells in healthy people across ages. For the second PCR, which ran for roughly 6 to 12 cycles, a sample-barcoded 5' primer and a J-beta primer mix were used. TCRdb fed the 5' RACE reads into MiXCR, producing one record per CDR3 protein. The sample has roughly 2 million distinct CDR3 sequences, just under 50% seen once. What was sequenced was blood. All receptors derive from a woman in her forties in good health.

The table lists this clonotype with a few counts. The V and J genes are TRBV27 and TRBJ1-1; D uncertain. The CDR3 is 13 residues long. V shed 3 bases and J shed 1 base, with 6 bases lying between them. CDR1 MNHEY and CDR2 SMNVEV come from the germline V gene (reference sequence). The CDR3 protein is CASSFKANTEAFF. Here the CDR3 DNA reads TGTGCCAGCAGTTTTAAGGCGAACACTGAAGCTTTCTTT.

V and J are TRBV20-1 and TRBJ2-7; the match to TRBD1 covers 7 bases. This CDR3 has 14 residues. Germline V gene sequence: CDR1 DFQATT, CDR2 SNEGSKA (reference sequence). J was trimmed by 3 bases and V by 1 base; bases with no gene match: 6. This CDR3 reads CSARAGTERYEQYF. The CDR3 DNA reads as TGCAGTGCTAGAGCAGGGACAGAGCGCTACGAGCAGTACTTC.

The gene calls are TRBV29-1 and TRBJ2-2; D possibly corresponds to TRBD2 (5 bases). Germline V gene data show CDR1 as SQVTM and CDR2 as ANQGSEA. The CDR3 consists of 15 residues. The CDR3 protein is CRNGDQDFLPVELFF. The DNA of the CDR3 is TGCAGAAACGGCGACCAGGACTTTCTACCGGTGGAGCTGTTTTTT.

V usage is TRBV3-1 and J usage is TRBJ2-1, with D unresolved. Germline V CDR1 and CDR2: LGHDT, YNNKEL (reference sequence). Trimming removed 0 bases at V and 5 bases at J, with 20 bases between. This CDR3 spans 18 amino acids. The CDR3, as DNA: TGTGCCAGCAGCCAAGATAGGTCTGGTAGGGCTAAAGACAATGAGCAGTTCTTC. Amino acid sequence: CASSQDRSGRAKDNEQFF.

V and J are TRBV7-6 and TRBJ2-1, with TRBD2 identical over 8 bases. CDR3 size: 15 residues. The junction had 9 bases not matched to a gene; V was cut back by 3 bases and J by 8 bases. Germline V gene data show CDR1 as SGHVS and CDR2 as FNYEAQ. The CDR3: CASSFVAGGRDEQFF. As DNA, the CDR3 is TGTGCCAGCAGCTTTGTGGCGGGGGGCAGGGATGAGCAGTTCTTC.

The genes are TRBV27 and TRBJ2-3, with D possibly TRBD2 on 6 matching bases. The CDR3 covers 14 residues. Trimming took 8 bases from V and 2 from J, leaving 14 bases between them. Germline V gene lookup returns CDR1 MNHEY and CDR2 SMNVEV (reference sequence). CDR3 sequence reads: CASGRLGNTDTQYF. CDR3 nucleotide sequence: TGTGCCAGCGGGAGACTAGGCAACACAGATACGCAGTATTTT.

The V gene is TRBV3-1, the J gene TRBJ2-3; D perhaps matches TRBD1 (5 bases). CDR3 size: 15 residues. V shed 4 bases and J shed 3 bases, with 14 bases lying between them. The V gene's germline CDR1 is LGHDT and CDR2 YNNKEL (reference sequence). The CDR3 loop reads CASSLQVSPTDTQYF. In DNA, the CDR3 is TGTGCCAGCAGCCTACAGGTTTCACCTACAGATACGCAGTATTTT.

The rearrangement uses TRBV2 and TRBJ2-3; 8 bases are a match to TRBD2. The CDR3 runs 18 residues. Trimming cost V 7 bases and J 2 bases; bases outside gene matches: 17. The V gene's germline CDR1 is SNHLY and CDR2 FYNNEI. The CDR3 region has the DNA TGTGCCAGCATGAGGGGGTTAGCGGGGTCCTCAACCACAGATACGCAGTATTTT. Translating gives CASMRGLAGSSTTDTQYF.

J is TRBJ2-1 and V is TRBV12-3 or TRBV12-4, with D perhaps given as TRBD1 or TRBD2 (6 bases each). The CDR3 runs 15 residues. V was clipped by 6 bases and J by 7 bases, with 19 bases between them. CDR3 DNA: TGTGCCAGCAGCGATATCCGGGGGCCCATGAATGAGCAGTTCTTC. Amino acids: CASSDIRGPMNEQFF.

This clonotype was recorded a few times. The rearrangement links TRBV29-1 to TRBJ1-2; a weak D match, TRBD1 (5 bases). The germline CDR1 and CDR2 sequences are SQVTM and ANQGSEA. This CDR3 region has 16 residues. Trimming cost V 1 base and J 2 bases, with 17 bases left between them. This CDR3 reads CSVEGALAGLNYGYTF. CDR3 nucleotides: TGCAGCGTTGAAGGGGCCTTGGCAGGGCTGAACTATGGCTACACCTTC.

The rearrangement uses TRBV6-5 and TRBJ1-2; 10 bases fit TRBD1. The ends lost 6 bases at V and 4 bases at J; junction bases unmatched: 5. Germline lookup yields CDR1 MNHEY and CDR2 SVGAGI. The CDR3 is 14 residues long. CDR3 coding DNA: TGTGCCAGCAGATACCGGGACAGGGGCTATGGCTACACCTTC. Its protein is CASRYRDRGYGYTF.

The chain links TRBV20-1 to TRBJ1-2, with TRBD1 matching over 7 bases. V lost 4 bases to trimming and J lost 4 bases; unmatched junction nucleotides: 3. The CDR3 runs to 12 residues. Germline-derived CDR1 and CDR2 are DFQATT and SNEGSKA (reference sequence). CDR3 protein: CSAKTGTYGYTF. As DNA, the CDR3 is TGCAGTGCTAAGACAGGGACCTATGGCTACACCTTC.

The chain combines TRBV6-5 with TRBJ2-3; D gene uncertain. The CDR3 is made up of 17 amino acids. In germline, CDR1 is MNHEY, CDR2 SVGAGI. Between the trimmed V and J ends, which lost 0 bases and 1 base, there was a span of 14 bases. The CDR3: CASSYSFSSGGTDTQYF. For the CDR3, the DNA is TGTGCCAGCAGTTACTCGTTTTCTTCTGGGGGCACAGATACGCAGTATTTT.

This clonotype was seen only a few times. The chain carries TRBV20-1 and TRBJ2-1; D is possibly TRBD1 (6 bases). Trimming stripped 5 bases from V and 3 bases from J, with 14 bases between. The CDR3 is 14 residues long. The germline gives CDR1 DFQATT, CDR2 SNEGSKA (reference sequence). The CDR3 DNA sequence: TGCAGTGCTCGCCCGGGACACTACTACAATGAGCAGTTCTTC. Its translation is CSARPGHYYNEQFF.